The sequence of this T cell receptor (beta chain) was determined in a study of technical replicates of blood from a handful of donors. Sequencing used immunoSEQ multiplex PCR; TCRdb keeps in-frame clones, though not all of them. The repertoire holds 53,000 or so clones, with about 86% as singletons. CDR1 and CDR2 (germline): PRHDT, FYEKMQ (reference sequence). Deletions cut 5 bases from V and 0 bases from J, with 11 bases between. The CDR3 loop spans 15 amino acids. Sequencing was done on a sample of PBMCs. This chain joins TRBV13 and TRBJ1-3, with D hard to call. The clonotype comes from a human donor in good health. Some clones in this sample may be carry-over from other donors' samples. DNA of the CDR3: TGTGCCAGCAGCCTCACAGCCGTCTCTGGAAACACCATATATTTT. Translating it yields CASSLTAVSGNTIYF.